Sequencing of this T cell receptor (beta chain) was carried out in a study of blood T cell repertoires in COVID-19 (dated by TCRdb to about 2020). General notes on the study: Collaborator samples came from the United States, Italy and Spain and covered acute and convalescent phases of COVID-19. The material from the prospective study consisted of cDNA or gDNA derived from T cells, B-cell-depleted T cells, or PBMCs. Subjects who had been exposed to COVID-19, were actively infected with it, or had recovered from it provided the deeply sampled blood TCRbeta repertoires that made up the dataset. The repertoires were released in a freely available public database meant as a resource for research on the immune response to SARS-CoV-2. The samples were drawn from two sources: the first 160 participants of the ongoing ImmuneRACE study, and 1,000 to 1,500 subjects contributed by 6 global collaborators. A de-identified subject ID, COVID-19 status, age in years and sex were almost always included in the sample metadata. Where available, HLA class I and class II types were taken from metadata supplied by the sample provider and were not determined by assay-based typing.

CDR1 and CDR2, per the germline V gene, are SGHVS and FQNEAQ. The CDR3 starts with the cysteine, ends with the phenylalanine, and has 13 residues. Only CDR3 DNA remains: 39 bases, in frame from the first base. The junction shows trimming of 5 bases on V and 10 bases on J, and the gene matches do not reach 4 bases of it. Collaborating institutions collected whole blood in K2EDTA tubes following their own protocols. For TCRbeta analysis, collaborators shipped samples in one of three forms: frozen whole blood, isolated PBMCs, or DNA extracted from either of those sample types. What the research found in general, with its limitations: How much clinical and demographic metadata was included differed by source and by participant, and the metadata was provided uncurated.

TCRbeta CDR3 regions were amplified from genomic DNA using the immunoSEQ Assay, a bias-controlled multiplex PCR. The paper's data handling went like this. Nucleated cell counts per sample were estimated from amplification of reference gene primers within the assay. To quantify the absolute abundance of each unique TCRbeta CDR3 rearrangement, sequence reads were collapsed and filtered. Productive Simpson clonality was computed per sample as the square root of Simpson's diversity index over productive rearrangements. The clones in this table, taken by TCRdb from immuneACCESS, are in-frame only. Not every clone is retained; where verified, under half of the shortfall comes from an unresolved V gene, and the cause of the rest is unknown. V, J and clone size are taken as reported in that table, and D and trimming were inferred from the DNA itself. The sample table shows 17,000 or so clones, and around 90% are seen once. In total, the top ten clones hold 15% to 20% of the sample.

This clone has only a few counts. Its antigen is not yet known. No base quality values were provided; no much bigger clone lies one nucleotide off. The material sequenced was peripheral blood. The TCR sequence derives from a man aged 50 to 60 with active COVID-19. This receptor chain uses TRBV7-8 and TRBJ2-1; TRBD2 matches 11 bases in the middle. The DNA reads TGTGCCAGCAGCAACCGACTAGCGGGAGAGCAGTTCTTC. This yields the protein CASSNRLAGEQFF.